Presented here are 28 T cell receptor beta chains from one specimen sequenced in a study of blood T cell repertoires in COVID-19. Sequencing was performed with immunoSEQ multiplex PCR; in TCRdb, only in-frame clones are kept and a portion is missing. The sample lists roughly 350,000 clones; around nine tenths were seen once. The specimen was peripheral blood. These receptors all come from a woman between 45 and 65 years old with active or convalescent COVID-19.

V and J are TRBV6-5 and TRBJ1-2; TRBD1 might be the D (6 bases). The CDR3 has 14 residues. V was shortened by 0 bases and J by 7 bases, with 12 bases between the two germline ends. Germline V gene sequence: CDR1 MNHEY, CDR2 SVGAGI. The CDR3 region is CASSYSKLQGGYTF. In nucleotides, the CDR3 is TGTGCCAGCAGTTACTCGAAACTACAGGGTGGCTACACCTTC.

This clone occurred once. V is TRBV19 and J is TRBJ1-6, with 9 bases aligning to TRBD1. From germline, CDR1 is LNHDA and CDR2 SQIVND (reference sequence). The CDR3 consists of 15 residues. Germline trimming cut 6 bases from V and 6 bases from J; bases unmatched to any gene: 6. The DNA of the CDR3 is TGTGCCAGTAGCCAAACGACAGGGGGTAATTCACCCCTCCACTTT. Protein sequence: CASSQTTGGNSPLHF.

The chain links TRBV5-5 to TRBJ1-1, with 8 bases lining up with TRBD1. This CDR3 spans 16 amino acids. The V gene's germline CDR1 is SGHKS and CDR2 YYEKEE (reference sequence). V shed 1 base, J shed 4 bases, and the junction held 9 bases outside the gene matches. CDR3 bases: TGTGCCAGCAGCTTGAGGACAGGACAGGGTTCCACTGAAGCTTTCTTT. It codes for CASSLRTGQGSTEAFF.

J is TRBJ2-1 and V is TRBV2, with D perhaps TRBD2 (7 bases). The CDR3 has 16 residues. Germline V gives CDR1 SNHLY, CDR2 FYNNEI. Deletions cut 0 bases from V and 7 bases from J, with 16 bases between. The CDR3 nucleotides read TGTGCCAGCAGTGAAGCCAATGGGGGGGCTAGGAATGAGCAGTTCTTC. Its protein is CASSEANGGARNEQFF.

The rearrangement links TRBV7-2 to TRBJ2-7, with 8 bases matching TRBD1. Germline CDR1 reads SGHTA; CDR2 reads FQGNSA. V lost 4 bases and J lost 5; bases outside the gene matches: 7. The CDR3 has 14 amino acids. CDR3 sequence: CASSSDRGDNEQYF. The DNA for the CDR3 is TGTGCCAGCAGCTCAGACAGGGGAGATAACGAGCAGTACTTC.

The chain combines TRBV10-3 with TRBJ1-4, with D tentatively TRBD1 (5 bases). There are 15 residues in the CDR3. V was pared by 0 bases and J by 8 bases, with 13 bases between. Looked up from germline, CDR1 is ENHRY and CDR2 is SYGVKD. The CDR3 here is CAISESKGIGEKLFF. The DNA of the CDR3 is TGTGCCATCAGTGAGTCAAAGGGGATCGGGGAAAAACTGTTTTTT.

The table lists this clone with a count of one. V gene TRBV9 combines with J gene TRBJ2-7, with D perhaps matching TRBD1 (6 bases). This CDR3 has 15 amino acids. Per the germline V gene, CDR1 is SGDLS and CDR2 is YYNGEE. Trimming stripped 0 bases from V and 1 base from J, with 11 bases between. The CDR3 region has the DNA TGTGCCAGCAGCGTAGCTTCCAGGGGATCCTACGAGCAGTACTTC. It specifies CASSVASRGSYEQYF.

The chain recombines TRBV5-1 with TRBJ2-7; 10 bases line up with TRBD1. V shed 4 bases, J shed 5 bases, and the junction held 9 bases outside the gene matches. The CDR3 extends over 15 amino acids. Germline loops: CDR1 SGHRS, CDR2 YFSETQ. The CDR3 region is CASSDRQGASDEQYF. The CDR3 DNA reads TGCGCCAGCAGCGACCGACAGGGGGCTTCCGACGAGCAGTACTTC.

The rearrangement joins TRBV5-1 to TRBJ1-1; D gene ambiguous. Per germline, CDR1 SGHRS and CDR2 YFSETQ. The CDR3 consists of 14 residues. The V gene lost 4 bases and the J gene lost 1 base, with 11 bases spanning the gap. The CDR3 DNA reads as TGCGCCAGCAGCGCAGAGGGTGGGAACACTGAAGCTTTCTTT. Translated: CASSAEGGNTEAFF.

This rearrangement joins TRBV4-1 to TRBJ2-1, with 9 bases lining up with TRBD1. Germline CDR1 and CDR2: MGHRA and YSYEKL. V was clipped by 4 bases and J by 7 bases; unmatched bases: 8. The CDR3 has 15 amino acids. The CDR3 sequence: CASSLGTGSGNEQFF. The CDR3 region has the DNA TGCGCCAGCAGCCTTGGGACAGGGAGTGGTAATGAGCAGTTCTTC.

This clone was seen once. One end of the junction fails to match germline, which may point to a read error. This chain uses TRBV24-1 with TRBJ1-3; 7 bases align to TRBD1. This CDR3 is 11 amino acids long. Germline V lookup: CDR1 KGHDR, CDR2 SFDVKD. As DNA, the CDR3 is TGTGCCACCAGTGATGACAGGGTTTTCGATTTT. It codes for CATSDDRVFDF.

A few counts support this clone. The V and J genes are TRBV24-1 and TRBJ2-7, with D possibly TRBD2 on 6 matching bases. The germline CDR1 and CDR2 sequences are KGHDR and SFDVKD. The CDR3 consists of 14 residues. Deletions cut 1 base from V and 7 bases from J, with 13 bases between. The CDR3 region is CATSDFTGAGEQYF. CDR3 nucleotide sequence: TGTGCCACCAGTGATTTTACGGGAGCAGGGGAGCAGTACTTC.

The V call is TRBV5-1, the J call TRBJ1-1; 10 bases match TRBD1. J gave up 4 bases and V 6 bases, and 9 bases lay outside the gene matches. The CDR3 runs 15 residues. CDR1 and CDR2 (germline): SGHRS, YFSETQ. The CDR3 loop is CASTSTGGVRTEAFF. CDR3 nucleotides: TGCGCCAGCACCTCGACAGGGGGCGTGCGCACTGAAGCTTTCTTT.

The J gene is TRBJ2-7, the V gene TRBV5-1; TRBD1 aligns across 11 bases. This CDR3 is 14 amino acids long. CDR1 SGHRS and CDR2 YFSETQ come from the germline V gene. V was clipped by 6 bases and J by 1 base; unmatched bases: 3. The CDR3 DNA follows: TGCGCCAGCAAGAGGGACAGGGGGTCCTACGAGCAGTACTTC. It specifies CASKRDRGSYEQYF.

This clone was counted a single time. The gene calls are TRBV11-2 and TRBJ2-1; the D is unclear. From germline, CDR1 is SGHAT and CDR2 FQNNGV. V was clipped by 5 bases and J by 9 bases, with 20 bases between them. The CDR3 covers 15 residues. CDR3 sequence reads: CASSPMRSLLGEQFF. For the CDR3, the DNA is TGTGCCAGCAGCCCTATGCGGAGTCTATTGGGTGAGCAGTTCTTC.

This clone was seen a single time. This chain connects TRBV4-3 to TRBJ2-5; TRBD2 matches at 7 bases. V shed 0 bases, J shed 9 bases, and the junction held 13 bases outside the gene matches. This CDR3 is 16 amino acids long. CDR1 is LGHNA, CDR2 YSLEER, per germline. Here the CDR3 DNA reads TGCGCCAGCAGCCAAGATGGAGGGGCCCGACGGGGGGCCCAGTACTTC. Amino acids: CASSQDGGARRGAQYF.

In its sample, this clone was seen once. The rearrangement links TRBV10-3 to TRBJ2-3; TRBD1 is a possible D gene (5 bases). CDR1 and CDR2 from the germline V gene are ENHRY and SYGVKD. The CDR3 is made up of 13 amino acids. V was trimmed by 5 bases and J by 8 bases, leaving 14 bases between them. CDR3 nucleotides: TGTGCCATCAGTTGGCAGGGAAAGAGTACGCAGTATTTT. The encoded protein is CAISWQGKSTQYF.

The CDR3 loop is CSVEVGGGGYTF. CDR3 nucleotide sequence: TGCAGCGTTGAGGTTGGGGGAGGTGGCTACACCTTC. The chain couples TRBV29-1 to TRBJ1-2; weak D call: TRBD1 (5 bases). CDR1 and CDR2 (germline): SQVTM, ANQGSEA. The CDR3 sequence is 12 residues long. Between the trimmed V and J ends, which lost 3 bases and 7 bases, there was a span of 12 bases.

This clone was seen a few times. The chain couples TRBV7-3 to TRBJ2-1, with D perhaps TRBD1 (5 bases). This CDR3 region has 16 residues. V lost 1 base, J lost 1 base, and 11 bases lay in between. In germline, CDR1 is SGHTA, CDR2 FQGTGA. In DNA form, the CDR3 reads TGTGCCAGCAGCTTAATAGGCAGGGTTTCCTACAATGAGCAGTTCTTC. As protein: CASSLIGRVSYNEQFF. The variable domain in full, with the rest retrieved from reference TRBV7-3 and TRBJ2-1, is GAGVSQTPSNKVTEKGKYVELRCDPISGHTALYWYRQSLGQGPEFLIYFQGTGAADDSGLPNDRFFAVRPEGSVSTLKIQRTERGDSAVYLCASSLIGRVSYNEQFFGPGTRLTVL.

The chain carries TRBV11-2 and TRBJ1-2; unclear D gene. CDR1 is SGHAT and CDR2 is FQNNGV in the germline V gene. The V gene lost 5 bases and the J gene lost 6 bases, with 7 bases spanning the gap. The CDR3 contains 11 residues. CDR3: CASSPQHGYTF. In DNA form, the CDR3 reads TGTGCCAGCAGCCCACAGCATGGCTACACCTTC.

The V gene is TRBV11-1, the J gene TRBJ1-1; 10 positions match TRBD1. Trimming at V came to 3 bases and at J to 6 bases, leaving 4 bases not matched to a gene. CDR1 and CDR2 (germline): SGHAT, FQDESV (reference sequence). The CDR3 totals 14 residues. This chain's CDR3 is CASSFGQGGAEAFF. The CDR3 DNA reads TGTGCCAGCAGCTTTGGACAGGGGGGGGCTGAAGCTTTCTTT.

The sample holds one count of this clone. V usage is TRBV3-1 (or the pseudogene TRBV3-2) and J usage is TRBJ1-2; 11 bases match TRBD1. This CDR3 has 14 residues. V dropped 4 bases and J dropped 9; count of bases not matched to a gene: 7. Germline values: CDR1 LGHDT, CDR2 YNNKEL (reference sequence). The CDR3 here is CASSRGTGGASYTF. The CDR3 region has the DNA TGTGCCAGCAGCCGTGGGACAGGGGGTGCGAGCTACACCTTC.

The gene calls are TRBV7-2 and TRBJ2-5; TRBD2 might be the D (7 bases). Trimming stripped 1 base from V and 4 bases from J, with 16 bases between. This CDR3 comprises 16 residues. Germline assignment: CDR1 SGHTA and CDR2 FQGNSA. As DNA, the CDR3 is TGTGCCAGCAGCTTAGAATTGGGGGGAGGGGGAGAGACCCAGTACTTC. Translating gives CASSLELGGGGETQYF. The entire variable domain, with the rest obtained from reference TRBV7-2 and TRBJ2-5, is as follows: GAGVSQSPSNKVTEKGKDVELRCDPISGHTALYWYRQSLGQGLEFLIYFQGNSAPDKSGLPSDRFSAERTGGSVSTLTIQRTQQEDSAVYLCASSLELGGGGETQYFGPGTRLLVL.

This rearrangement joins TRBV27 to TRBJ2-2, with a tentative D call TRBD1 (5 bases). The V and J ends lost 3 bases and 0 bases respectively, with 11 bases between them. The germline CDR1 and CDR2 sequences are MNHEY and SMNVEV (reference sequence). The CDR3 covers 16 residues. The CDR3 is CASSFRADANTGELFF. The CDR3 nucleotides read TGTGCCAGCAGTTTCAGGGCGGATGCGAACACCGGGGAGCTGTTTTTT.

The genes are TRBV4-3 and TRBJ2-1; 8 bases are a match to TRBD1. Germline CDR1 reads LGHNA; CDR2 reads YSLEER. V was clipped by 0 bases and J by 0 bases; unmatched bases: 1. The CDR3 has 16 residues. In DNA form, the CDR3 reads TGCGCCAGCAGCCAAGAAGGGACAGGCTCCTACAATGAGCAGTTCTTC. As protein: CASSQEGTGSYNEQFF.

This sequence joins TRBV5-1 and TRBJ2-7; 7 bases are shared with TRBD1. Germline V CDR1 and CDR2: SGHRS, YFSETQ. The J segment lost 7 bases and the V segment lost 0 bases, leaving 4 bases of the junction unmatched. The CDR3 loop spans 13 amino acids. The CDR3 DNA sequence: TGCGCCAGCAGCTTGGAGGGGGCCCGGGAGCAGTACTTC. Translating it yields CASSLEGAREQYF.

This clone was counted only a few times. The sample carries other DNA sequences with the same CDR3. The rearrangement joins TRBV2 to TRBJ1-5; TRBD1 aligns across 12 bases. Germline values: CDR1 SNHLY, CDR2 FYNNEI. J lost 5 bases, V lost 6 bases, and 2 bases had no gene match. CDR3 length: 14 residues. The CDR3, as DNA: TGTGCCAGCAGCGGGACAGGGGGCGATCAGCCCCAGCATTTT. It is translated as CASSGTGGDQPQHF.

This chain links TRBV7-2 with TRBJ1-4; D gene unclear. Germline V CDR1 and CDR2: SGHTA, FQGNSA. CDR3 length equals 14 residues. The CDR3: CATKGGRSNEKLFF. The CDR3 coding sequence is TGTGCGACCAAGGGAGGGAGGTCTAATGAAAAACTGTTTTTT.